The next 28 T cell receptor beta chains were all read from a single sample in a study of blood T cell repertoires in COVID-19. This table comes from immunoSEQ multiplex PCR, and its TCRdb copy is limited to in-frame clones, with some not included. The sample holds some 160,000 clones; around four fifths are singletons and the top ten take 6.2%. Source material: PBMCs or T cells enriched from blood (not recorded which). These receptors were collected from a middle-aged woman who had recovered from COVID-19.

V and J are TRBV10-3 and TRBJ1-6, with TRBD1 matching over 10 bases. There are 17 residues in the CDR3. Germline lookup yields CDR1 ENHRY and CDR2 SYGVKD. V trimming: 2 bases; J trimming: 6 bases; junction bases outside the gene matches: 7. The CDR3 sequence: CAISERLGQGINSPLHF. The CDR3 DNA reads as TGTGCCATCAGTGAGCGTTTGGGACAGGGGATTAATTCACCCCTCCACTTT.

This sequence joins TRBV6-6 and TRBJ2-1; weak D call: TRBD2 (5 bases). CDR3 length equals 10 residues. CDR1 is MNHNY and CDR2 is SVGAGI in the germline V gene (reference sequence). Trimming cost V 6 bases and J 10 bases, with 7 bases left between them. The CDR3 here is CASSSGEQFF. As DNA, the CDR3 is TGTGCCAGCAGCTCGGGGGAGCAGTTCTTC.

This chain connects TRBV11-3 to TRBJ1-1; no reliable D call. The CDR3 spans 15 residues. Trimming pared 5 bases from V and 1 base from J, leaving 14 bases between. Germline CDR1 and CDR2: SGHNT and YENEEA. The CDR3 sequence is CASSPYQVPNTEAFF. The CDR3 DNA reads TGTGCCAGCAGCCCCTACCAGGTCCCGAACACTGAAGCTTTCTTT.

V gene TRBV7-8 combines with J gene TRBJ2-5, with D possibly being TRBD1 (6 bases). The CDR3 loop spans 14 amino acids. The V gene's germline CDR1 is SGHVS and CDR2 FQNEAQ. The V and J ends lost 6 bases and 2 bases respectively, with 13 bases between them. This CDR3 reads CASRGAGRQETQYF. The CDR3 region has the DNA TGTGCCAGCAGGGGGGCCGGCCGACAAGAGACCCAGTACTTC.

V gene TRBV2 combines with J gene TRBJ1-4, with D maybe TRBD1 (5 bases). The germline V gene has CDR1 SNHLY and CDR2 FYNNEI. The CDR3 extends over 13 amino acids. Trimming took 9 bases from V and 7 from J, leaving 15 bases between them. This CDR3 is CASATRAGEKLFF. The CDR3 nucleotides are TGTGCCAGTGCGACCAGGGCAGGTGAAAAACTGTTTTTT.

V usage is TRBV19 and J usage is TRBJ2-2; D perhaps matches TRBD1 (5 bases). From germline, CDR1 is LNHDA and CDR2 SQIVND (reference sequence). Deletions cut 1 base from V and 3 bases from J, with 9 bases between. CDR3 length: 15 amino acids. The CDR3 region is CASSIVGVDTGELFF. In DNA, the CDR3 is TGTGCCAGTAGTATAGTAGGGGTTGACACCGGGGAGCTGTTTTTT.

The V call is TRBV5-1, the J call TRBJ1-1; D uncertain. In germline, CDR1 is SGHRS, CDR2 YFSETQ. Trimming shortened V by 4 bases and J by 5 bases, and 12 bases separated the two germline ends. The CDR3 covers 13 residues. The CDR3 reads CASSEVGLTEAFF. The CDR3 DNA reads TGCGCCAGCAGCGAGGTAGGTTTGACTGAAGCTTTCTTT.

The J gene is TRBJ1-3, the V gene TRBV5-1; 9 bases align to TRBD1. This CDR3 has 14 amino acids. J lost 5 bases, V lost 4 bases, and 4 bases had no gene match. Germline CDR1 reads SGHRS; CDR2 reads YFSETQ. The DNA for the CDR3 is TGCGCCAGCAGCATGGACAGGGGTCGAAACACCATATATTTT. This gives the protein CASSMDRGRNTIYF.

This chain links TRBV7-9 with TRBJ1-2; 7 bases agree with TRBD1. CDR3 length: 15 amino acids. The trim removed 5 bases at V and 5 bases at J, leaving 11 bases unmatched. Germline CDR1 reads SEHNR; CDR2 reads FQNEAQ (reference sequence). CDR3 residues: CASSQSDRILYGYTF. CDR3 bases: TGTGCCAGCAGCCAATCGGACAGGATATTATATGGCTACACCTTC.

The V and J genes are TRBV6-5 and TRBJ1-2; maybe TRBD1 (6 bases). V was trimmed by 2 bases and J by 4 bases, leaving 14 bases between them. The germline CDR1 and CDR2 sequences are MNHEY and SVGAGI. This CDR3 has 15 amino acids. The CDR3 is CASSYLGAASYGYTF. CDR3 nucleotide sequence: TGTGCCAGCAGTTACCTGGGGGCCGCCAGCTATGGCTACACCTTC.

The rearrangement joins TRBV2 to TRBJ1-5, with D hard to call. CDR3 size: 16 residues. The V and J ends lost 1 base and 1 base respectively, with 11 bases between them. The germline gives CDR1 SNHLY, CDR2 FYNNEI. CDR3 residues: CASSEGAGGSNQPQHF. CDR3 coding DNA: TGTGCCAGCAGTGAAGGTGCAGGCGGGAGCAATCAGCCCCAGCATTTT.

This chain uses TRBV5-4 with TRBJ2-2; TRBD1 matches at 9 bases. Germline lookup yields CDR1 SGHNT and CDR2 YYREEE (reference sequence). The CDR3 is made up of 14 amino acids. Germline trimming cut 4 bases from V and 6 bases from J; bases unmatched to any gene: 4. Written as DNA, the CDR3 is TGTGCCAGCAGCCGGAGACAGGGGGCCGGGGAGCTGTTTTTT. Encoded protein: CASSRRQGAGELFF.

The rearrangement uses TRBV6-5 and TRBJ2-2; D possibly corresponds to TRBD2 (7 bases). This CDR3 has 15 amino acids. V was pared by 0 bases and J by 5 bases, with 10 bases between. The germline V gene has CDR1 MNHEY and CDR2 SVGAGI. CDR3 nucleotides: TGTGCCAGCAGTTACTCGAGGGGGGGGACCGGGGAGCTGTTTTTT. Its translation: CASSYSRGGTGELFF.

V usage is TRBV4-1 and J usage is TRBJ1-4, with 9 positions matching TRBD1. The CDR3 sequence is 19 residues long. The germline gives CDR1 MGHRA, CDR2 YSYEKL. The J segment lost 1 base and the V segment lost 3 bases, leaving 12 bases of the junction unmatched. CDR3 coding DNA: TGCGCCAGCAGCCAGATAAGAGGGACAGGGAATAGAACTAATGAAAAACTGTTTTTT. It encodes CASSQIRGTGNRTNEKLFF.

Here the CDR3 DNA reads TGTGCCAGCACCAACAGTCTTAATGGCTACACCTTC. Protein product: CASTNSLNGYTF. The V call is TRBV6-5, the J call TRBJ1-2; D gene uncertain. Deletions cut 7 bases from V and 6 bases from J, with 12 bases between. Germline V gene lookup returns CDR1 MNHEY and CDR2 SVGAGI. The CDR3 is made up of 12 amino acids.

The chain employs TRBV2 and TRBJ1-4; D remains ambiguous. Germline assignment: CDR1 SNHLY and CDR2 FYNNEI. This CDR3 contains 17 residues. Trimming shortened V by 5 bases and J by 1 base, and 17 bases separated the two germline ends. The CDR3 DNA reads TGTGCCAGCAGTTGGCAGGTTCAGGAAGTAACTAATGAAAAACTGTTTTTT. It encodes CASSWQVQEVTNEKLFF.

This clone was counted once. The chain recombines TRBV7-8 with TRBJ2-2; D might be TRBD2 (5 bases). The V gene's germline CDR1 is SGHVS and CDR2 FQNEAQ. The V gene lost 1 base and the J gene lost 4 bases, with 25 bases spanning the gap. This CDR3 contains 20 residues. DNA of the CDR3: TGTGCCAGCAGCTTAGGATTGGGTCTTGTAGGGAGTCGGGGCACCGGGGAGCTGTTTTTT. It yields the protein CASSLGLGLVGSRGTGELFF. The full variable domain, its missing parts supplied by reference TRBV7-8 and TRBJ2-2, is GAGVSQSPRYKVAKRGQDVALRCDPISGHVSLFWYQQALGQGPEFLTYFQNEAQLDKSGLPSDRFFAERPEGSVSTLKIQRTQQEDSAVYLCASSLGLGLVGSRGTGELFFGEGSRLTVL.

The rearrangement joins TRBV7-8 to TRBJ1-5; 7 bases line up with TRBD1. The V gene end was trimmed by 2 bases and the J gene end by 5 bases; junction bases not matched to a gene: 12. In germline, CDR1 is SGHVS, CDR2 FQNEAQ. This CDR3 has 17 residues. This CDR3 reads CASSLRMFGTADQPQHF. The CDR3 region has the DNA TGTGCCAGCAGCTTAAGGATGTTCGGGACAGCGGATCAGCCCCAGCATTTT. Looking up the rest from reference TRBV7-8 and TRBJ1-5 gives the full variable domain: GAGVSQSPRYKVAKRGQDVALRCDPISGHVSLFWYQQALGQGPEFLTYFQNEAQLDKSGLPSDRFFAERPEGSVSTLKIQRTQQEDSAVYLCASSLRMFGTADQPQHFGDGTRLSIL.

The chain joins TRBV3-1 (or the pseudogene TRBV3-2) to TRBJ1-2; no firm D call. Germline V gives CDR1 LGHDT, CDR2 YNNKEL (reference sequence). V dropped 0 bases and J dropped 0 bases, with 17 bases sitting between them. The CDR3 extends over 18 amino acids. The CDR3 bases are TGTGCCAGCAGCCAAGACCCCCAACTTGGCGGGCCTAACTATGGCTACACCTTC. Translated: CASSQDPQLGGPNYGYTF.

The chain recombines TRBV7-9 with TRBJ1-1, with D possibly TRBD1 on 5 matching bases. Trimming removed 5 bases at V and 3 bases at J, with 10 bases between. The CDR3 covers 13 residues. CDR1 and CDR2 from the germline V gene are SEHNR and FQNEAQ (reference sequence). CDR3 amino acids: CASSGTFDTEAFF. The CDR3 nucleotides read TGTGCCAGCAGCGGGACTTTTGACACTGAAGCTTTCTTT. Full variable domain (rest looked up from reference TRBV7-9 and TRBJ1-1): DTGVSQNPRHKITKRGQNVTFRCDPISEHNRLYWYRQTLGQGPEFLTYFQNEAQLEKSRLLSDRFSAERPKGSFSTLEIQRTEQGDSAMYLCASSGTFDTEAFFGQGTRLTVV.

The chain couples TRBV14 to TRBJ2-1, with 14 bases aligning to TRBD2. Looked up from germline, CDR1 is SGHDN and CDR2 is FVKESK. With V trimmed by 3 bases and J by 9 bases, 13 bases remained unmatched. This CDR3 spans 18 amino acids. The CDR3 sequence is CASSHILSGTSGRGEQFF. The CDR3 DNA sequence: TGTGCCAGCAGCCATATTCTTAGCGGGACTAGCGGGAGAGGTGAGCAGTTCTTC.

The chain employs TRBV15 and TRBJ2-5; no reliable D call. V was cut by 0 bases and J by 1 base, with 6 bases left in between. Germline values: CDR1 LNHNV, CDR2 YYDKDF (reference sequence). The CDR3 spans 14 residues. The CDR3 DNA reads TGTGCCACCAGCAGAGAGTCAGGCCAAGAGACCCAGTACTTC. Its protein is CATSRESGQETQYF.

In this sample, this clone turned up a few times. The CDR3 sequence is CASSLSVNTEAFF. The CDR3 DNA reads TGTGCCAGCAGTCTCAGTGTGAACACTGAAGCTTTCTTT. This rearrangement joins TRBV12-3 or TRBV12-4 to TRBJ1-1, with D hard to call. CDR3 length: 13 residues. Trimming stripped 5 bases from V and 0 bases from J, with 7 bases between.

V and J are TRBV19 and TRBJ1-1, with D possibly TRBD1 on 5 matching bases. Germline V gene sequence: CDR1 LNHDA, CDR2 SQIVND (reference sequence). CDR3 size: 15 residues. V lost 4 bases and J 1 base, leaving 13 bases between the germline ends. This chain's CDR3 is CASSTYLQANTEAFF. As DNA, the CDR3 is TGTGCCAGTAGTACGTACTTACAGGCGAACACTGAAGCTTTCTTT.

V usage is TRBV4-1 and J usage is TRBJ1-2; 9 nucleotides agree with TRBD1. This CDR3 contains 14 residues. CDR1 and CDR2 from the germline V gene are MGHRA and YSYEKL. The V segment lost 1 base and the J segment 8 bases; nucleotides outside the gene matches: 5. DNA of the CDR3: TGCGCCAGCAGCCAAGGGACAGGGGTTTTCGGCTACACCTTC. As protein: CASSQGTGVFGYTF.

V is TRBV11-3 and J is TRBJ2-2, with TRBD1 identical over 8 bases. J gave up 6 bases and V 5 bases, and 5 bases lay outside the gene matches. Per germline, CDR1 SGHNT and CDR2 YENEEA. The CDR3 loop spans 14 amino acids. The CDR3 loop reads CASSPRTGPGELFF. In nucleotides, the CDR3 is TGTGCCAGCAGCCCACGGACAGGGCCCGGGGAGCTGTTTTTT.

V is TRBV18 and J is TRBJ2-3, with TRBD1 as a possible D gene (5 bases). Trimming removed 3 bases at V and 0 bases at J, with 13 bases between. The CDR3 extends over 16 amino acids. Looked up from germline, CDR1 is KGHSH and CDR2 is LQKENI. The CDR3 reads CASSPGEGASTDTQYF. The CDR3 DNA follows: TGTGCCAGCTCACCCGGCGAAGGGGCAAGCACAGATACGCAGTATTTT. Full variable domain (rest looked up from reference TRBV18 and TRBJ2-3): NAGVMQNPRHLVRRRGQEARLRCSPMKGHSHVYWYRQLPEEGLKFMVYLQKENIIDESGMPKERFSAEFPKEGPSILRIQQVVRGDSAAYFCASSPGEGASTDTQYFGPGTRLTVL.

This clone was recorded at least ten times. This chain links TRBV28 with TRBJ2-2; TRBD2 is a possible D gene (6 bases). Germline CDR1 is MDHEN and CDR2 is SYDVKM. The CDR3 spans 14 residues. Trimming took 4 bases from V and 3 from J, leaving 9 bases between them. The CDR3 coding sequence is TGTGCCAGCAGTTCGGGGACTTACACCGGGGAGCTGTTTTTT. Encoded protein: CASSSGTYTGELFF.